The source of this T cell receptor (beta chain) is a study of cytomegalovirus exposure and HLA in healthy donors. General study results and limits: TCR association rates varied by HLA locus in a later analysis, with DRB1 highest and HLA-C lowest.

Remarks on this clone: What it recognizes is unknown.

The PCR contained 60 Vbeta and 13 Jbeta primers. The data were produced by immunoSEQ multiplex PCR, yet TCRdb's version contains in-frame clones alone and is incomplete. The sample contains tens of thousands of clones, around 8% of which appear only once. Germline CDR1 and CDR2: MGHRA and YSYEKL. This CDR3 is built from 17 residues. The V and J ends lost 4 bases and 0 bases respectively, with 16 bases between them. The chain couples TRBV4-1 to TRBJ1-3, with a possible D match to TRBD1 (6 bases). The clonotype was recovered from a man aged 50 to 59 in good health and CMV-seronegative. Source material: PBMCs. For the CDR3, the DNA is TGCGCCAGCAGCCGTTTAGCAGGGGCACACTCTGGAAACACCATATATTTT. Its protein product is CASSRLAGAHSGNTIYF.